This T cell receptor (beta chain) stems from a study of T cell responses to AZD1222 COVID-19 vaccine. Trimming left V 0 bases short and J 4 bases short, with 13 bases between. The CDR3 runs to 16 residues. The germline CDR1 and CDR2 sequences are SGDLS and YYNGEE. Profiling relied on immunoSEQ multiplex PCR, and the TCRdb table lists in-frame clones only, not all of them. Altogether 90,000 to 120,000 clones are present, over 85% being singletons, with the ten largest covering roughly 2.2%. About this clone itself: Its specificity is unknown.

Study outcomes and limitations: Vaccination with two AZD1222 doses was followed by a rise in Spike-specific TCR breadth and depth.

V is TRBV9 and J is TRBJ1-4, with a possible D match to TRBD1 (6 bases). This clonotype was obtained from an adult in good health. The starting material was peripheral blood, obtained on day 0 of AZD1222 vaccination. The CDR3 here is CASSVGGGVRNEKLFF. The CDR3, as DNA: TGTGCCAGCAGCGTAGGAGGGGGGGTGCGTAATGAAAAACTGTTTTTT.